The entry that follows covers one TCR beta chain sequence. The data were taken from a study of T cell changes during pregnancy in multiple sclerosis. CDR3 length equals 11 residues. CDR1 SNHLY and CDR2 FYNNEI come from the germline V gene. The ends were cut back, 8 bases at V and 5 bases at J, with 9 bases in the middle. Assay used: immunoSEQ multiplex PCR; TCRdb lists only in-frame clones, some missing. The sample includes more than 90,000 clones, roughly 90% seen only once; the top ten take about 1.6%. This sequence was found in a female donor with multiple sclerosis, enrolled in a pregnancy study. Source: peripheral blood, taken in the first trimester of pregnancy. The chain employs TRBV2 and TRBJ1-1, with D perhaps matching TRBD1 (5 bases). The CDR3 sequence: CASPSGTEAFF. The DNA for the CDR3 is TGTGCCAGCCCATCAGGGACTGAAGCTTTCTTT.